The TCR beta chain under discussion was sequenced for a study of identical twins. Study-level results: Invariant cells of the MAIT and iNKT types might have partly distorted the zero-insertion analyses. In monozygotic twins, models underestimated the sharing of out-of-frame TCR alpha.

This clonotype has a count of ten or more. Its target is unknown. The junction had 4 bases not matched to a gene; V was cut back by 2 bases and J by 5 bases. Germline assignment: CDR1 LNHNV and CDR2 YYDKDF (reference sequence). The CDR3 length is 15 residues. A template switching step contributed a universal primer site, while unique molecular identifiers were present in the cDNA. One entry per CDR3 protein results from TCRdb running MiXCR on the 5' RACE reads. This sample has some 590,000 distinct CDR3 sequences, with 9.6% found just once. The same sample was also used in a study of yellow fever vaccine responses in identical twins.

The sequencing sample was made of PBMCs. The origin of this receptor is a woman in her late teens or twenties in good health. The V call is TRBV15, the J call TRBJ2-7; 12 bases match TRBD1. The CDR3 protein is CATSRTGTGGHEQYF. In DNA, the CDR3 is TGTGCCACCAGCAGAACAGGGACAGGGGGCCACGAGCAGTACTTC.